Below, 30 T cell receptor beta chains from the same sample are listed, as sequenced in a study of long-term antiretroviral therapy in people with HIV (dated by TCRdb to between 2021 and 2022). Sequencing of the TRB variable region was done with the immunoSEQ hsTCRB v3.0 assay at survey level resolution. The table was pulled from immuneACCESS by TCRdb, which kept in-frame rearrangements only. Such tables lose some clones; where checked, under half of the loss comes from unresolved V genes, and the rest has no known cause. The table for this sample lists about 48,000 clones; about 81% of them were counted only once. Clones ranked in the top ten supply approximately 3.2% of the sample. The sample in question was unsorted PBMCs, obtained 0.8 years after starting antiretroviral therapy. The source is a woman under 30 with HIV.

The rearrangement links TRBV18 to TRBJ2-7; D is perhaps TRBD1 (6 bases). This CDR3 has 16 amino acids. Per germline, CDR1 KGHSH and CDR2 LQKENI. Deletions cut 3 bases from V and 0 bases from J, with 15 bases between. The CDR3 DNA reads as TGTGCCAGCTCACCTACCCCGGGACAACGCTCCTACGAGCAGTACTTC. This translates into CASSPTPGQRSYEQYF.

Notes on this clone: A junction boundary mismatches the germline segment, possibly from a read error. The chain carries TRBV4-1 and TRBJ2-7; D not certain. The CDR3 loop spans 16 amino acids. From germline, CDR1 is MGHRA and CDR2 YSYEKL. CDR3 amino acids: CASSQEVASDSYEQYF. The CDR3, as DNA: TGTGCCAGCAGCCAAGAAGTGGCTAGTGACTCCTACGAGCAGTACTTC.

This chain joins TRBV5-5 and TRBJ1-5; 8 bases fit TRBD1. Trimming cost V 4 bases and J 7 bases; bases outside gene matches: 7. Germline V lookup: CDR1 SGHKS, CDR2 YYEKEE (reference sequence). CDR3 size: 14 residues. The CDR3 here is CASSRADRGQPQHF. In nucleotides, the CDR3 is TGTGCCAGCAGCCGGGCAGACAGGGGCCAGCCCCAGCATTTT.

The chain recombines TRBV15 with TRBJ2-2, with 11 bases aligning to TRBD1. The CDR3 totals 18 residues. Trimming took 3 bases from V and 7 from J; bases not matched to a gene: 13. Per germline, CDR1 LNHNV and CDR2 YYDKDF (reference sequence). For the CDR3, the DNA is TGTGCCACCAGCAGTGAGGGGACAGGGGGGATTCGGGGCGGGGAGCTGTTTTTT. Amino acids: CATSSEGTGGIRGGELFF.

This sequence joins TRBV6-5 and TRBJ2-7; 7 nucleotides line up with TRBD1. This CDR3 has 14 amino acids. V lost 8 bases and J lost 3; bases outside the gene matches: 10. Germline-derived CDR1 and CDR2 are MNHEY and SVGAGI. DNA for the CDR3: TGTGCCAGCGGCTCCGGGACAGATCTCTACGAGCAGTACTTC. It encodes CASGSGTDLYEQYF.

The chain carries TRBV19 and TRBJ2-1; 13 bases line up with TRBD2. CDR3 length equals 15 residues. Trimming at V came to 6 bases and at J to 3 bases, leaving 2 bases not matched to a gene. Germline CDR1 LNHDA, CDR2 SQIVND (reference sequence). The CDR3 loop reads CASRGTSGIYNEQFF. For the CDR3, the DNA is TGTGCCAGTAGGGGGACTAGCGGGATCTACAATGAGCAGTTCTTC.

The chain has TRBV5-1 and TRBJ2-5, with TRBD2 as a possible D gene (5 bases). CDR1 and CDR2 (germline): SGHRS, YFSETQ. Trimming removed 4 bases from V and 1 base from J, with 17 bases in between. The CDR3 extends over 16 amino acids. CDR3 sequence (DNA): TGCGCCAGCAGCCGGACTCAACCTAAATCCCAAGAGACCCAGTACTTC. Protein sequence: CASSRTQPKSQETQYF.

V usage is TRBV29-1 and J usage is TRBJ2-7; 8 nucleotides align to TRBD1. Trimming cost V 5 bases and J 2 bases; bases outside gene matches: 2. There are 12 residues in the CDR3. The germline V gene encodes CDR1 SQVTM and CDR2 ANQGSEA. The CDR3 DNA reads as TGCAGCGTTTCGACAGGGGCCTACGAGCAGTACTTC. It is translated as CSVSTGAYEQYF.

This chain uses TRBV5-4 with TRBJ1-4; the D is unclear. V was cut by 0 bases and J by 14 bases, with 14 bases left in between. Germline-derived CDR1 and CDR2 are SGHNT and YYREEE (reference sequence). The CDR3 has 13 residues. The CDR3 sequence is CASSLDKVGALFF. The CDR3 DNA reads TGTGCCAGCAGCTTGGACAAGGTGGGCGCTCTGTTTTTT.

The chain recombines TRBV14 with TRBJ1-2; no firm D call. Per the germline V gene, CDR1 is SGHDN and CDR2 is FVKESK. This CDR3 has 15 amino acids. The V end lost 0 bases, the J end lost 7 bases, and 15 bases lay between the germline ends. CDR3 residues: CASSQELTFGSGYTF. For the CDR3, the DNA is TGTGCCAGCAGCCAAGAATTGACTTTCGGTAGTGGCTACACCTTC.

To note about this clone: The junction does not match germline at one end; this may be a read error. This chain joins TRBV27 and TRBJ2-2, with 10 bases identical to TRBD1. This CDR3 region has 19 residues. Germline values: CDR1 MNHEY, CDR2 SMNVEV (reference sequence). This CDR3 reads CASSLKAGQGKWNAGELFF. Written as DNA, the CDR3 is TGTGCCAGCAGTTTAAAAGCGGGACAGGGGAAGTGGAACGCCGGGGAGCTGTTTTTT.

The chain has TRBV15 and TRBJ2-1; D gene ambiguous. CDR3 length: 12 residues. Trimming took off 0 bases at V and 6 bases at J, with 3 bases between the two ends. Germline-derived CDR1 and CDR2 are LNHNV and YYDKDF (reference sequence). The CDR3 DNA is TGTGCCACCAGCAGAGACCCCAATGAGCAGTTCTTC. This gives the protein CATSRDPNEQFF.

The V call is TRBV11-2, the J call TRBJ1-1; D gene ambiguous. V shed 2 bases and J shed 7 bases, with 11 bases lying between them. This CDR3 contains 13 residues. CDR1 and CDR2 (germline): SGHAT, FQNNGV. The CDR3 region has the DNA TGTGCCAGCAGCTTAACCGACCGCAGTGAAGCTTTCTTT. It specifies CASSLTDRSEAFF.

The CDR3 protein is CASSLSGGLGEQFF. CDR3 coding DNA: TGTGCCAGCAGTTTAAGCGGGGGGTTAGGTGAGCAGTTCTTC. The chain combines TRBV28 with TRBJ2-1; TRBD2 aligns across 9 bases. Germline V gene data show CDR1 as MDHEN and CDR2 as SYDVKM. The CDR3 covers 14 residues. J gave up 9 bases and V 2 bases, and 5 bases lay outside the gene matches.

This chain joins TRBV2 and TRBJ1-5, with TRBD1 matching 9 bases. The germline CDR1 and CDR2 sequences are SNHLY and FYNNEI. The CDR3 consists of 15 residues. With 5 bases clipped from V and 6 bases from J, the junction kept 8 bases outside the gene matches. The CDR3 is CASSLGQGKFQPQHF. The CDR3 DNA is TGTGCCAGCAGTCTTGGACAGGGGAAATTTCAGCCCCAGCATTTT.

This clone has just one count. CDR3 sequence (DNA): TGTGCCACCAGCAGGCCCGGGACAGGGTCAGATACGCAGTATTTT. Translated, it gives CATSRPGTGSDTQYF. V and J are TRBV15 and TRBJ2-3; 9 bases align to TRBD1. The CDR3 runs to 15 residues. CDR1 and CDR2 from the germline V gene are LNHNV and YYDKDF (reference sequence). V dropped 3 bases and J dropped 4; count of bases not matched to a gene: 5.

The chain has TRBV4-3 and TRBJ2-5; D may be TRBD1 or TRBD2 (5 bases each). Trimming left V 0 bases short and J 6 bases short, with 14 bases between. CDR3 length equals 15 residues. Germline values: CDR1 LGHNA, CDR2 YSLEER. CDR3 amino acids: CASSQDRDVFQTQYF. CDR3 nucleotides: TGCGCCAGCAGCCAAGATCGGGACGTATTCCAGACCCAGTACTTC.

This clone has just one count. This sequence joins TRBV9 and TRBJ2-1; 14 bases map to TRBD2. V dropped 3 bases and J dropped 0; count of bases not matched to a gene: 8. Per germline, CDR1 SGDLS and CDR2 YYNGEE. The CDR3 covers 19 residues. This CDR3 reads CASSDSGTSGSGSYNEQFF. The DNA of the CDR3 is TGTGCCAGCAGCGACTCCGGGACTAGCGGGAGCGGCTCCTACAATGAGCAGTTCTTC.

The chain uses TRBV11-2 and TRBJ2-7; a possible D gene is TRBD2 (5 bases). The V gene's germline CDR1 is SGHAT and CDR2 FQNNGV. Trimming took off 5 bases at V and 0 bases at J, with 17 bases between the two ends. The CDR3 is made up of 16 amino acids. CDR3 sequence: CASSRSGGPSSYEQYF. Written as DNA, the CDR3 is TGTGCCAGCAGCCGTTCGGGCGGGCCGAGCTCCTACGAGCAGTACTTC.

This chain joins TRBV6-5 and TRBJ2-7; D ambiguous. The CDR3 totals 14 residues. V was cut by 2 bases and J by 7 bases, with 15 bases left in between. CDR1 is MNHEY, CDR2 SVGAGI, per germline. CDR3 in DNA: TGTGCCAGCAGTTACCAGGCCAGGATGGTAGAGCAGTACTTC. Its protein is CASSYQARMVEQYF.

CDR3 amino acids: CASSHNPGQGYEQYF. The CDR3, as DNA: TGTGCCAGCAGCCATAACCCGGGACAGGGCTACGAGCAGTACTTC. The genes are TRBV11-2 and TRBJ2-7, with 9 bases identical to TRBD1. The CDR3 covers 15 residues. Germline-derived CDR1 and CDR2 are SGHAT and FQNNGV. The V segment lost 5 bases and the J segment 3 bases; nucleotides outside the gene matches: 8. Full variable domain (outside the CDR3, taken from reference TRBV11-2 and TRBJ2-7): EAGVAQSPRYKIIEKRQSVAFWCNPISGHATLYWYQQILGQGPKLLIQFQNNGVVDDSQLPKDRFSAERLKGVDSTLKIQPAKLEDSAVYLCASSHNPGQGYEQYFGPGTRLTVT.

V is TRBV5-4 and J is TRBJ2-7; perhaps D is TRBD1 or TRBD2 (8 bases each). V lost 4 bases to trimming and J lost 3 bases, with 23 bases between them. The CDR3 is 17 amino acids. CDR1 and CDR2 (germline): SGHNT, YYREEE (reference sequence). CDR3 sequence: CASSQQGGVAGSYEQYF. Here the CDR3 DNA reads TGTGCCAGCAGCCAACAGGGGGGGGTAGCGGGGAGCTACGAGCAGTACTTC.

The chain recombines TRBV27 with TRBJ1-2; 8 bases match TRBD1. Germline CDR1 reads MNHEY; CDR2 reads SMNVEV (reference sequence). V gave up 3 bases and J gave up 8 bases; unmatched junction bases: 17. The CDR3 has 17 residues. Here the CDR3 reads CASSLSIETGGRNGYTF. The CDR3 DNA sequence: TGTGCCAGCAGTTTGTCTATCGAAACAGGGGGTCGGAACGGCTACACCTTC.

This chain links TRBV5-8 with TRBJ2-6; no definite D call. The CDR3 totals 15 residues. V lost 4 bases to trimming and J lost 5 bases, with 13 bases between them. Germline-derived CDR1 and CDR2 are SGHTS and YDEGEE. CDR3 amino acids: CASSKGNFRANVLTF. The CDR3 DNA reads TGTGCCAGCAGCAAAGGGAATTTTAGGGCCAACGTCCTGACTTTC.

J is TRBJ2-7 and V is TRBV7-3; 10 positions match TRBD1. CDR3 size: 14 residues. The J segment lost 7 bases and the V segment lost 5 bases, leaving 8 bases of the junction unmatched. Germline-derived CDR1 and CDR2 are SGHTA and FQGTGA. In DNA, the CDR3 is TGTGCCAGCAGCCCCGGGACAGGGGTTAATGAGCAGTACTTC. Protein sequence: CASSPGTGVNEQYF.

V and J are TRBV6-5 and TRBJ2-6; no firm D call. Looked up from germline, CDR1 is MNHEY and CDR2 is SVGAGI. V lost 5 bases and J lost 2, with 7 bases in between. CDR3 length equals 14 residues. Here the CDR3 reads CASSGRAGANVLTF. The CDR3 DNA follows: TGTGCCAGCAGTGGAAGGGCTGGGGCCAACGTCCTGACTTTC.

The V call is TRBV28, the J call TRBJ2-6; possibly TRBD1 for D (6 bases). Per germline, CDR1 MDHEN and CDR2 SYDVKM. The CDR3 covers 18 residues. Trimming left V 6 bases short and J 0 bases short, with 18 bases between. The chain's CDR3 is CASSSLTGGASGANVLTF. CDR3 DNA: TGTGCCAGCAGCTCCCTGACAGGTGGGGCCTCTGGGGCCAACGTCCTGACTTTC.

This clone has more than one count but fewer than ten. This chain links TRBV9 with TRBJ2-7, with a tentative D call TRBD1 (6 bases). The length of the CDR3 is 15 residues. Germline V gene data show CDR1 as SGDLS and CDR2 as YYNGEE. V lost 4 bases, J lost 7 bases, and 21 bases lay in between. CDR3 region: CASSPRQGISVEQYF. DNA of the CDR3: TGTGCCAGCAGCCCCCGTCAGGGGATAAGTGTAGAGCAGTACTTC.

The chain links TRBV7-3 to TRBJ2-3, with D possibly TRBD2 on 5 matching bases. V was trimmed by 4 bases and J by 3 bases, leaving 11 bases between them. The CDR3 runs 14 residues. Looked up from germline, CDR1 is SGHTA and CDR2 is FQGTGA. The CDR3 spells CASSSGILTDTQYF. The CDR3 DNA follows: TGTGCCAGCAGCTCCGGGATCCTTACAGATACGCAGTATTTT.

The V gene is TRBV25-1, the J gene TRBJ2-4; D is perhaps TRBD2 (5 bases). Trimming took 4 bases from V and 8 from J, leaving 6 bases between them. The CDR3 extends over 11 amino acids. Germline CDR1 is MGHDK and CDR2 is SYGVNS. Here the CDR3 reads CASSAGDIQYF. For the CDR3, the DNA is TGTGCCAGCAGTGCCGGGGACATTCAGTACTTC.